Shown below are 31 T cell receptor beta chains from a single sample sequenced in a study of blood T cell repertoires in COVID-19. TCRdb's table, derived via immunoSEQ multiplex PCR, lists solely in-frame clones and lacks some. This sample has some 350,000 clones, with roughly 90% found just once. The material sequenced was peripheral blood. These receptor sequences come from an older woman with COVID-19, enrolled during active disease.

This chain joins TRBV5-4 and TRBJ1-1; D remains unclear. The germline V gene encodes CDR1 SGHNT and CDR2 YYREEE (reference sequence). The CDR3 consists of 14 residues. V was shortened by 2 bases and J by 5 bases, with 13 bases between the two germline ends. CDR3 loop: CASSFTEGMTEAFF. The CDR3 nucleotides are TGTGCCAGCAGCTTCACTGAGGGTATGACTGAAGCTTTCTTT.

The J gene is TRBJ2-5, the V gene TRBV4-2; TRBD2 matches at 8 bases. J lost 5 bases, V lost 6 bases, and 11 bases had no gene match. The germline CDR1 and CDR2 sequences are LGHNA and YNFKEQ. This CDR3 has 15 residues. The CDR3 nucleotides are TGTGCCAGCAGTGGGGTCGGGGGGGCCATGGAGACCCAGTACTTC. It yields the protein CASSGVGGAMETQYF.

The J gene is TRBJ2-3, the V gene TRBV5-4, with 11 bases fitting TRBD1. V was clipped by 5 bases and J by 4 bases; unmatched bases: 3. Looked up from germline, CDR1 is SGHNT and CDR2 is YYREEE (reference sequence). CDR3 size: 14 residues. The CDR3 sequence: CASRPGQGADTQYF. The CDR3 DNA follows: TGTGCCAGCAGACCGGGACAGGGGGCAGATACGCAGTATTTT. The variable domain in full, completed from reference TRBV5-4 and TRBJ2-3, reads ETGVTQSPTHLIKTRGQQVTLRCSSQSGHNTVSWYQQALGQGPQFIFQYYREEENGRGNFPPRFSGLQFPNYSSELNVNALELDDSALYLCASRPGQGADTQYFGPGTRLTVL.

V gene TRBV5-6 combines with J gene TRBJ2-1; unclear D gene. Germline V gives CDR1 SGHDT, CDR2 YYEEEE. V lost 2 bases to trimming and J lost 15 bases, with 12 bases between them. This CDR3 has 11 residues. CDR3 sequence: CASSFGLTWFF. The CDR3 DNA sequence: TGTGCCAGCAGCTTTGGGCTAACGTGGTTCTTC.

V usage is TRBV4-1 and J usage is TRBJ1-1; TRBD1 agrees at 8 bases. This CDR3 comprises 15 residues. The V segment lost 8 bases and the J segment 0 bases; nucleotides outside the gene matches: 8. Germline loops: CDR1 MGHRA, CDR2 YSYEKL. The CDR3 DNA reads TGCGCCAGCTGGGGGACAGGCATTATGAACACTGAAGCTTTCTTT. Its protein product is CASWGTGIMNTEAFF.

This chain links TRBV28 with TRBJ1-2, with 8 bases fitting TRBD1. The V gene end was trimmed by 4 bases and the J gene end by 2 bases; junction bases not matched to a gene: 6. CDR1 MDHEN and CDR2 SYDVKM come from the germline V gene. The CDR3 covers 15 residues. The CDR3, as DNA: TGTGCCAGCAGTTCCCCGGACAGGGCAAACTATGGCTACACCTTC. Translation gives CASSSPDRANYGYTF.

V and J are TRBV12-3 or TRBV12-4 and TRBJ1-5; no reliable D call. V dropped 8 bases and J dropped 2 bases, with 10 bases sitting between them. This CDR3 region has 13 residues. The CDR3 nucleotides are TGTGCCAGCGGCCGAAAAGGCAATCAGCCCCAGCATTTT. The encoded protein is CASGRKGNQPQHF.

The V call is TRBV9, the J call TRBJ2-1; possible D gene TRBD1, 7 bases. Trimming took off 4 bases at V and 4 bases at J, with 15 bases between the two ends. This CDR3 has 15 amino acids. Germline CDR1 reads SGDLS; CDR2 reads YYNGEE. For the CDR3, the DNA is TGTGCCAGCAGCCAGGGGGGCTCAGGTTACAATGAGCAGTTCTTC. Amino acid sequence: CASSQGGSGYNEQFF. Based on the CDR3 plus reference TRBV9 and TRBJ2-1, the full variable domain is DSGVTQTPKHLITATGQRVTLRCSPRSGDLSVYWYQQSLDQGLQFLIQYYNGEERAKGNILERFSAQQFPDLHSELNLSSLELGDSALYFCASSQGGSGYNEQFFGPGTRLTVL.

This clone was recorded once. The rearrangement links TRBV7-9 to TRBJ2-5; perhaps TRBD2 as D (6 bases). V gave up 6 bases and J gave up 4 bases, with 15 bases separating them. The CDR3 totals 14 residues. The germline V gene encodes CDR1 SEHNR and CDR2 FQNEAQ (reference sequence). CDR3 amino acids: CASSAGWGRETQYF. The CDR3 bases are TGTGCCAGCAGTGCGGGGTGGGGCCGAGAGACCCAGTACTTC.

The chain has TRBV7-3 and TRBJ2-1; 10 nucleotides match TRBD2. V lost 5 bases, J lost 0 bases, and 10 bases stayed unmatched. The CDR3 covers 18 residues. Germline CDR1 and CDR2: SGHTA and FQGTGA. The CDR3 coding sequence is TGTGCCAGCAGCCGGAGCGGGGGGGCTCCGAGCTCCTACAATGAGCAGTTCTTC. It specifies CASSRSGGAPSSYNEQFF.

This clone was recorded once. The V gene is TRBV7-2, the J gene TRBJ1-1, with D perhaps TRBD1 (6 bases). V was pared by 4 bases and J by 5 bases, with 11 bases between. CDR1 SGHTA and CDR2 FQGNSA come from the germline V gene. The CDR3 has 13 amino acids. The CDR3 DNA reads TGTGCCAGCAGCTACCACAGGGAAACTGAAGCTTTCTTT. Its translation: CASSYHRETEAFF.

The rearrangement uses TRBV5-3 and TRBJ1-3; TRBD1 is a possible D gene (6 bases). TRBV5-3 is treated as an ORF (open reading frame) with a function not yet certain. V was clipped by 0 bases and J by 4 bases, with 8 bases between them. This CDR3 is 14 amino acids long. CDR3 DNA sequence: TGTGCCAGAAGCTTGGAAGGGGGAGGAAACACCATATATTTT. It codes for CARSLEGGGNTIYF.

The CDR3 DNA is TGTGCCAGCAGTGCTAACACAGATACGCAGTATTTT. Its translation: CASSANTDTQYF. The chain uses TRBV2 and TRBJ2-3; no clear D. The CDR3 has 12 amino acids. Germline CDR1 and CDR2: SNHLY and FYNNEI. Trimming stripped 4 bases from V and 2 bases from J, with 4 bases between.

The rearrangement uses TRBV19 and TRBJ2-7; 7 bases line up with TRBD1. V was clipped by 1 base and J by 0 bases; unmatched bases: 6. The CDR3 sequence is 16 residues long. Per the germline V gene, CDR1 is LNHDA and CDR2 is SQIVND (reference sequence). The CDR3 nucleotides read TGTGCCAGTAGTATAGCCGGGACAGAGAGCTCCTACGAGCAGTACTTC. Its translation: CASSIAGTESSYEQYF.

V and J are TRBV6-5 and TRBJ1-1, with a possible D match to TRBD1 (5 bases). Germline lookup yields CDR1 MNHEY and CDR2 SVGAGI. Trimming removed 2 bases from V and 0 bases from J, with 13 bases in between. The CDR3 has 16 amino acids. CDR3 coding DNA: TGTGCCAGCAGTTACCACCATACAGGCATGAACACTGAAGCTTTCTTT. Protein: CASSYHHTGMNTEAFF.

The chain joins TRBV27 to TRBJ2-1; tentative D call: TRBD1 (6 bases). Germline assignment: CDR1 MNHEY and CDR2 SMNVEV (reference sequence). CDR3 length: 15 amino acids. The ends were cut back, 2 bases at V and 6 bases at J, with 14 bases in the middle. The CDR3 DNA follows: TGTGCCAGCAGTTTAGCGGGTGGGGGCCTCAATGAGCAGTTCTTC. It specifies CASSLAGGGLNEQFF.

The rearrangement uses TRBV19 and TRBJ1-5, with TRBD1 matching over 7 bases. From germline, CDR1 is LNHDA and CDR2 SQIVND (reference sequence). The V gene end was trimmed by 5 bases and the J gene end by 0 bases; junction bases not matched to a gene: 10. This CDR3 region has 17 residues. For the CDR3, the DNA is TGTGCCAGTAGTCCGGTCGGGACAGCCTATAGCAATCAGCCCCAGCATTTT. The encoded protein is CASSPVGTAYSNQPQHF. The variable domain in full, completed from reference TRBV19 and TRBJ1-5, reads DGGITQSPKYLFRKEGQNVTLSCEQNLNHDAMYWYRQDPGQGLRLIYYSQIVNDFQKGDIAEGYSVSREKKESFPLTVTSAQKNPTAFYLCASSPVGTAYSNQPQHFGDGTRLSIL.

The genes are TRBV18 and TRBJ1-4; no clear D. V lost 3 bases and J lost 0, with 11 bases in between. The CDR3 contains 16 residues. Looked up from germline, CDR1 is KGHSH and CDR2 is LQKENI. The CDR3 loop is CASSPSRGATNEKLFF. The CDR3 DNA reads TGTGCCAGCTCACCCTCTCGAGGTGCAACTAATGAAAAACTGTTTTTT.

The DNA for the CDR3 is TGTGCCAGCAGCTCCTCGACTAGCGGGGACAATGAGCAGTTCTTC. It specifies CASSSSTSGDNEQFF. The V gene is TRBV7-2, the J gene TRBJ2-1; 11 nucleotides match TRBD2. V was pared by 4 bases and J by 5 bases, with 4 bases of the junction left unmatched. From germline, CDR1 is SGHTA and CDR2 FQGNSA. This CDR3 has 15 amino acids.

This chain joins TRBV10-3 and TRBJ2-7; 7 bases are a match to TRBD1. Looked up from germline, CDR1 is ENHRY and CDR2 is SYGVKD. With 4 bases clipped from V and 2 bases from J, the junction kept 2 bases outside the gene matches. This CDR3 has 13 amino acids. The CDR3 nucleotides are TGTGCCATCAGTGTCCAGGGGGCCTACGAGCAGTACTTC. Translated, it gives CAISVQGAYEQYF.

The rearrangement links TRBV5-5 to TRBJ1-2, with 9 bases fitting TRBD1. CDR1 SGHKS and CDR2 YYEKEE come from the germline V gene (reference sequence). This CDR3 is built from 12 residues. The V and J ends lost 5 bases and 8 bases, in that order; junction bases with no gene match: 4. CDR3 in DNA: TGTGCCAGCAGTCAACAGGGGGCAGGCTACACCTTC. Translated, it gives CASSQQGAGYTF.

This rearrangement joins TRBV2 to TRBJ1-6; 9 bases are a match to TRBD1. Looked up from germline, CDR1 is SNHLY and CDR2 is FYNNEI. The CDR3 spans 19 residues. Trimming at V came to 8 bases and at J to 2 bases, leaving 16 bases not matched to a gene. In DNA form, the CDR3 reads TGTGCCAGCGGGGACCCGGGACAGGGAAAGGGCGCCTATAATTCACCCCTCCACTTT. Translated: CASGDPGQGKGAYNSPLHF.

The V gene is TRBV7-9, the J gene TRBJ2-1; possibly TRBD1 for D (6 bases). The CDR3 spans 15 residues. In germline, CDR1 is SEHNR, CDR2 FQNEAQ (reference sequence). V was shortened by 1 base and J by 7 bases, with 14 bases between the two germline ends. The CDR3 nucleotides are TGTGCCAGCAGCTTAGTGGTCCCAAGGGGGAATGAGCAGTTCTTC. Translation gives CASSLVVPRGNEQFF.

V gene TRBV7-2 combines with J gene TRBJ2-5, with TRBD2 identical over 9 bases. This CDR3 comprises 17 residues. Trimming removed 1 base from V and 5 bases from J; junction bases left unmatched: 11. Germline loops: CDR1 SGHTA, CDR2 FQGNSA. As DNA, the CDR3 is TGTGCCAGCAGCTTAGATCCCGCGGGGGGGCCGGGGGAGACCCAGTACTTC. Translating it yields CASSLDPAGGPGETQYF. Full variable domain (remainder filled in from reference TRBV7-2 and TRBJ2-5): GAGVSQSPSNKVTEKGKDVELRCDPISGHTALYWYRQSLGQGLEFLIYFQGNSAPDKSGLPSDRFSAERTGGSVSTLTIQRTQQEDSAVYLCASSLDPAGGPGETQYFGPGTRLLVL.

The chain uses TRBV3-1 (or the pseudogene TRBV3-2) and TRBJ1-2; no clear D gene. This CDR3 region has 13 residues. V gave up 1 base and J gave up 7 bases, with 10 bases separating them. Per germline, CDR1 LGHDT and CDR2 YNNKEL (reference sequence). The CDR3 region has the DNA TGTGCCAGCAGCCAAGGCGGAATTCGTGGCTACACCTTC. Translated, it gives CASSQGGIRGYTF.

This chain links TRBV7-2 with TRBJ2-5; D is unclear. Germline-derived CDR1 and CDR2 are SGHTA and FQGNSA. The CDR3 consists of 11 residues. V lost 5 bases and J 4 bases, leaving 5 bases between the germline ends. The CDR3 protein is CASSRAETQYF. The DNA for the CDR3 is TGTGCCAGCAGCCGCGCAGAGACCCAGTACTTC.

This clone appeared many times. This chain uses TRBV5-1 with TRBJ1-1, with D unresolved. The V end lost 4 bases, the J end lost 3 bases, and 13 bases lay between the germline ends. CDR3 size: 14 residues. CDR1 is SGHRS and CDR2 is YFSETQ in the germline V gene. CDR3 nucleotides: TGCGCCAGCAGCCTCCAGGAGGCTTACACTGAAGCTTTCTTT. Residues: CASSLQEAYTEAFF. The full variable domain, rest sourced from reference TRBV5-1 and TRBJ1-1, is KAGVTQTPRYLIKTRGQQVTLSCSPISGHRSVSWYQQTPGQGLQFLFEYFSETQRNKGNFPGRFSGRQFSNSRSEMNVSTLELGDSALYLCASSLQEAYTEAFFGQGTRLTVV.

The rearrangement joins TRBV4-3 to TRBJ1-2; D is ambiguous. Germline values: CDR1 LGHNA, CDR2 YSLEER. The V end was cut by 0 bases, the J end by 0 bases, with 8 bases between. This CDR3 is 15 amino acids long. As DNA, the CDR3 is TGCGCCAGCAGCCAAGAGGAGGGTCCTAACTATGGCTACACCTTC. Its translation is CASSQEEGPNYGYTF.

The chain joins TRBV19 to TRBJ1-2; tentatively, D is TRBD1 (6 bases). Trimming cost V 7 bases and J 8 bases, with 23 bases left between them. CDR3 length: 15 amino acids. Germline V gene sequence: CDR1 LNHDA, CDR2 SQIVND (reference sequence). CDR3 residues: CASTGRGTPTGGYTF. The CDR3 DNA reads TGTGCCAGTACCGGGAGGGGGACACCCACGGGGGGCTACACCTTC. Full variable domain (rest looked up from reference TRBV19 and TRBJ1-2): DGGITQSPKYLFRKEGQNVTLSCEQNLNHDAMYWYRQDPGQGLRLIYYSQIVNDFQKGDIAEGYSVSREKKESFPLTVTSAQKNPTAFYLCASTGRGTPTGGYTFGSGTRLTVV.

V is TRBV13 and J is TRBJ1-3; TRBD1 might be the D (5 bases). Germline assignment: CDR1 PRHDT and CDR2 FYEKMQ (reference sequence). The CDR3 totals 16 residues. V dropped 5 bases and J dropped 3 bases, with 17 bases sitting between them. In nucleotides, the CDR3 is TGTGCCAGCAGCCTCAGGGTGCGGTTAGGTGGAAACACCATATATTTT. This gives the protein CASSLRVRLGGNTIYF.

The gene calls are TRBV5-1 and TRBJ2-1; D is possibly TRBD1 (5 bases). The CDR3 spans 16 residues. The germline V gene has CDR1 SGHRS and CDR2 YFSETQ. The V end lost 3 bases, the J end lost 2 bases, and 15 bases lay between the germline ends. CDR3 coding DNA: TGCGCCAGCAGCTCCCTCGACAGAAATGCCTACAATGAGCAGTTCTTC. As protein: CASSSLDRNAYNEQFF. The variable domain in full, with the rest retrieved from reference TRBV5-1 and TRBJ2-1, is KAGVTQTPRYLIKTRGQQVTLSCSPISGHRSVSWYQQTPGQGLQFLFEYFSETQRNKGNFPGRFSGRQFSNSRSEMNVSTLELGDSALYLCASSSLDRNAYNEQFFGPGTRLTVL.